Listed below are T cell receptor beta chains from one sample, sequenced in a study of T-cell memory formation after mild COVID-19. TCRdb recomputed calls from the 5' RACE reads with MiXCR, one row per CDR3 protein. Here the sample spans roughly 600,000 distinct CDR3 sequences, approximately 19% being singletons. Material for sequencing was PBMCs or a T cell subset sorted from them (not recorded which). These TCRs come from an adult woman who had mild COVID-19 (a few samples of this study predate the infection). Cell type and time point are not known. Each CDR3 is given with its conserved first and last residue. The D gene is left open where the match is weak. Expanded clones get a size class; other rows say once, few or many, or leave the size out.

clone size	D gene	V gene	J gene	CDR3 DNA	CDR3 protein
few	TRBD1	TRBV12-3/TRBV12-4	TRBJ2-1	TGTGCCAGCAGTTCCAGGGGACAGGGGCGGGACAATGAGCAGTTCTTC	CASSSRGQGRDNEQFF
-	TRBD2	TRBV20-1	TRBJ2-1	TGCAGTGCTAGACGTAGCGGGAGCTTCTCCTACAATGAGCAGTTCTTC	CSARRSGSFSYNEQFF
few	TRBD2	TRBV20-1	TRBJ2-7	TGCAGTGCTTTTTATAGCGGGGGCCTCTACGAGCAGTACTTC	CSAFYSGGLYEQYF
few	TRBD1	TRBV6-5	TRBJ2-7	TGTGCCAGCAGTTTGCAGGGGGATTCGGTTTTCGAGCAGTACTTC	CASSLQGDSVFEQYF
once	-	TRBV5-1	TRBJ2-5	TGCGCCAGCAGCTTGGGGGCTGGGGACTTAGCGTCCCAGTACTTC	CASSLGAGDLASQYF
many	-	TRBV4-1	TRBJ2-7	TGCGCCAGCAGCCGGGGACCGCCGGGGAGCTCCTTGGAGCAGTACTTC	CASSRGPPGSSLEQYF
-	-	TRBV2	TRBJ1-6	TGTGCCAGCAGTCTTACAGGCCTAAATTCACCCCTCCACTTT	CASSLTGLNSPLHF
-	-	TRBV4-3	TRBJ2-1	TGCGCCAGCAGCCAATACCAGGCCTACAATGAGCAGTTCTTC	CASSQYQAYNEQFF
few	-	TRBV15	TRBJ2-7	TGTGCCACCAGCAGAGGTGGAGACCTAACAGGGTACGACGAGCAGTACTTC	CATSRGGDLTGYDEQYF
few	TRBD1	TRBV5-1	TRBJ1-2	TGCGCCAGCAGCTGGGGGACAGGCGACTATGGCTACACCTTC	CASSWGTGDYGYTF
-	TRBD2	TRBV7-2	TRBJ2-3	TGTGCCAGCAGCTATACCTCCCCCGGGAGGCCCCGCAATACGCAGTATTTT	CASSYTSPGRPRNTQYF
few	-	TRBV4-2	TRBJ2-1	TGTGCCAGCAGCCAAAGACCCGATGCCGCCTATGAGCAGTTCTTC	CASSQRPDAAYEQFF
-	-	TRBV18	TRBJ2-7	TGTGCCAGCTCACCAAGGACAGACGCCTACGAGCAGTACTTC	CASSPRTDAYEQYF
few	TRBD1	TRBV24-1	TRBJ1-2	TGTGCCACCAGTGAATCCGGGACAGGGACCTACTATGGCTACACCTTC	CATSESGTGTYYGYTF
few	-	TRBV7-6	TRBJ2-7	TGTGCCAGCAGCTTAGATGCGGGACGCGGGCAGTACTTC	CASSLDAGRGQYF
few	TRBD2	TRBV29-1	TRBJ2-6	TGCAGCGTTGTGGCGGGGGCTGGGGCCAACGTCCTGACTTTC	CSVVAGAGANVLTF
-	-	TRBV19	TRBJ2-4	TGTGCCAGTAGTATAGATGCAGATACCAAAAACATTCAGTACTTC	CASSIDADTKNIQYF
-	-	TRBV12-5	TRBJ2-5	TGTGCTAGTGGTTTCGGCCAGACCCAGTACTTC	CASGFGQTQYF
-	-	TRBV19	TRBJ1-5	TGTGCCAGTAGTATGGCGGATCTCGGCAATCAGCCCCAGCATTTT	CASSMADLGNQPQHF
many	-	TRBV15	TRBJ2-3	TGTGCCACCAGCAGGAGCACAGATACGCAGTATTTT	CATSRSTDTQYF
-	-	TRBV4-1	TRBJ2-2	TGCGCCAGCAGCCAAGAGGGACCTCCGGTGGCGGCCGGGGAGCTGTTTTTT	CASSQEGPPVAAGELFF
-	-	TRBV3-1	TRBJ2-3	TGTGCCAGCAGCCCATCCCAACCAGGTGACAGGAGTATCCTCACAGATACGCAGTATTTT	CASSPSQPGDRSILTDTQYF
few	TRBD2	TRBV7-8	TRBJ2-5	TGTGCCAGCAGCCCGACCTTAGGGGAGGGCCTGGAGACCCAGTACTTC	CASSPTLGEGLETQYF
-	-	TRBV4-3	TRBJ1-1	TGCGCCAGCAGCCTGGCGGGGTCGAACACTGAAGCTTTCTTT	CASSLAGSNTEAFF
-	-	TRBV6-5	TRBJ1-2	TGTGCCAGCAGTTACTCCCAAAACGACTATGGCTACACCTTC	CASSYSQNDYGYTF
-	-	TRBV7-2	TRBJ2-1	TGTGCCAGTCGGCCGGGGGAACCGCGCGGCAATGAGCAGTTCTTC	CASRPGEPRGNEQFF
-	-	TRBV27	TRBJ2-1	TGTGCCAGCAGTCCCCCGCGGCCGGGACGAGTCAGCGAGCAGTTCTTC	CASSPPRPGRVSEQFF
-	TRBD2	TRBV14	TRBJ2-5	TGTGCCAGCAGCCGGGTAGCGGGAGGTTCGGAGACCCAGTACTTC	CASSRVAGGSETQYF
-	TRBD1	TRBV7-9	TRBJ2-3	TGTGCCAGCAGAAGCACCGGGACAGGGACAACTAGCACAGATACGCAGTATTTT	CASRSTGTGTTSTDTQYF
-	-	TRBV4-2	TRBJ1-5	TGTGCCAGCAGCCAAGGAACTTTTGCCGACGGTAGCAATCAGCCCCAGCATTTT	CASSQGTFADGSNQPQHF
-	-	TRBV24-1	TRBJ2-3	TGTGCCACCAGTGTGTCCAGCGGATTTTCAGATACGCAGTATTTT	CATSVSSGFSDTQYF
few	TRBD1	TRBV18	TRBJ1-2	TGTGCCAGCTCACTGTCGACAGGGGGCGCGGATGGCTACACCTTC	CASSLSTGGADGYTF
few	TRBD1	TRBV11-2	TRBJ2-1	TGTGCCAGCAGCTTACCGGGACAGCCCTACAATGAGCAGTTCTTC	CASSLPGQPYNEQFF
few	TRBD1	TRBV7-9	TRBJ2-7	TGTGCCAGCAGCTCGGGGCTCTACAAAGACCGGGACAGGGGAATGGGCTCCTACGAGCAGTACTTC	CASSSGLYKDRDRGMGSYEQYF
few	-	TRBV11-3	TRBJ2-1	TGTGCCAGCAGCTTAGTTTCTTATGGATACAATGAGCAGTTCTTC	CASSLVSYGYNEQFF
many	-	TRBV7-2	TRBJ2-7	TGTGCCAGCAGCCTTAGTGACGACGTCCACGAGCAGTACTTC	CASSLSDDVHEQYF
few	-	TRBV18	TRBJ2-3	TGTGCCAGCTCAGAGGGCTCGGCAGATACGCAGTATTTT	CASSEGSADTQYF
few	-	TRBV5-4	TRBJ2-3	TGTGCCAGCAGCCGTGGACAGCCGTCCGATACGCAGTATTTT	CASSRGQPSDTQYF
-	-	TRBV13	TRBJ2-7	TGTGCCAGCAGCTTCTCAGGGGAGGCCTACGAGCAGTACTTC	CASSFSGEAYEQYF
few	TRBD2	TRBV7-9	TRBJ2-1	TGTGCCAGCAGGGGGGGGACTAGCGGTTACGGAGATGAGCAGTTCTTC	CASRGGTSGYGDEQFF
-	-	TRBV28	TRBJ1-5	TGTGCCAGCAGAGCCGGACAATACAATCAGCCCCAGCATTTT	CASRAGQYNQPQHF
few	TRBD2	TRBV12-3/TRBV12-4	TRBJ2-5	TGTGCCAGCAGTTTAGGCATAGCGGGAGGGATGACAAAAAGCCAAGAGACCCAGTACTTC	CASSLGIAGGMTKSQETQYF
many	TRBD2	TRBV30	TRBJ2-1	TGTGCCTGGGATAGCGGGAGCTCCTACAATGAGCAGTTCTTC	CAWDSGSSYNEQFF
many	TRBD2	TRBV20-1	TRBJ2-1	TGCAGTGCTAGCCTAGCGGGGTTCGACAATGAGCAGTTCTTC	CSASLAGFDNEQFF
few	-	TRBV12-3/TRBV12-4	TRBJ2-4	TGTGCCAGCGGGTCTTTACGTCCCATTCAGTACTTC	CASGSLRPIQYF
-	-	TRBV12-3/TRBV12-4	TRBJ1-4	TGTGCCAGCACCACCCGGACCTCTCCCAGTGAAAAACTGTTTTTT	CASTTRTSPSEKLFF
-	-	TRBV3-1	TRBJ2-1	TGTGCCAGCAGTAAAACACTGGCCCCGTCGATCCTCTTC	CASSKTLAPSILF
-	TRBD1	TRBV7-9	TRBJ2-1	TGTGCCAGCAGCTTAGAGACCCGGGGACAGTACAATGAGCAGTTCTTC	CASSLETRGQYNEQFF
few	-	TRBV9	TRBJ1-4	TGTGCCAGCAGCGCTGGACTGACCTTCGATGAAAAACTGTTTTTT	CASSAGLTFDEKLFF
few	-	TRBV7-6	TRBJ2-7	TGTGCCAGCAGCTTAGGTGGTGCTATCTCCTACGAGCAGTACTTC	CASSLGGAISYEQYF
-	-	TRBV7-9	TRBJ2-7	TGTGCCAGCAGCGTCAGGGTTGGGAGCGCCTACGAGCAGTACTTC	CASSVRVGSAYEQYF
few	TRBD2	TRBV5-1	TRBJ2-3	TGCGCCAGCAGCTGGCACGCGGTAGCGGGGGCCCGCACAGATACGCAGTATTTT	CASSWHAVAGARTDTQYF
-	-	TRBV4-3	TRBJ1-2	TGCGCCAGCAGCCAGACCAGGTCGGGGTCCTATGGCTACACCTTC	CASSQTRSGSYGYTF
few	-	TRBV29-1	TRBJ2-3	TGCAGCGTTGATGCTAGCGGCACAGATACGCAGTATTTT	CSVDASGTDTQYF
-	TRBD2	TRBV6-2/TRBV6-3	TRBJ2-1	TGTGCCAGCAGTTACCAGGGGGCGACTAGCGGGAGGTATGAGCAGTTCTTC	CASSYQGATSGRYEQFF